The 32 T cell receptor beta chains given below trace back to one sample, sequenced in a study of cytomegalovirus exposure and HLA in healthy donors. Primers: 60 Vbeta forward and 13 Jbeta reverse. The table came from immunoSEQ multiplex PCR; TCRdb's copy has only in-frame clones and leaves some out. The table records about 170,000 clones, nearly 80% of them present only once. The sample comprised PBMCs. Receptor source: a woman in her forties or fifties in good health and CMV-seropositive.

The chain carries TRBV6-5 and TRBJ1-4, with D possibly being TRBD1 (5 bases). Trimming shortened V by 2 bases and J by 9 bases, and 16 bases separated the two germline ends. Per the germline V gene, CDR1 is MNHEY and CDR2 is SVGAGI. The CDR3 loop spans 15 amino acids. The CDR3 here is CASSYGGLMDKKLFF. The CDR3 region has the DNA TGTGCCAGCAGTTACGGGGGGTTAATGGATAAAAAACTGTTTTTT.

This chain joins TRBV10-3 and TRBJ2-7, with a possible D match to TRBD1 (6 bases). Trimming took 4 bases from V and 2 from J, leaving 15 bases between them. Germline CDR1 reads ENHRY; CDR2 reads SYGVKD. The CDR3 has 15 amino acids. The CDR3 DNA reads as TGTGCCATCAGTGGGATACTAGGGGGAACCTACGAGCAGTACTTC. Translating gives CAISGILGGTYEQYF.

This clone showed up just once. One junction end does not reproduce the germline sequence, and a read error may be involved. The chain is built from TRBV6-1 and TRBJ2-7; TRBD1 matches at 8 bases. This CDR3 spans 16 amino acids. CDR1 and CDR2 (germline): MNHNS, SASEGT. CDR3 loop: CASSEGRRTGSYKQYF. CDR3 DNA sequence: TGTGCCAGCAGTGAAGGAAGGAGGACAGGGTCCTACAAGCAGTACTTC.

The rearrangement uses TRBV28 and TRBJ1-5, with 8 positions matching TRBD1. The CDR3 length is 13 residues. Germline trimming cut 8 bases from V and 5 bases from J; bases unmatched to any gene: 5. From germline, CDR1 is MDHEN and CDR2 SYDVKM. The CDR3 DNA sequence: TGTGCCAGCCTTGACAGGGGTTATCAGCCCCAGCATTTT. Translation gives CASLDRGYQPQHF.

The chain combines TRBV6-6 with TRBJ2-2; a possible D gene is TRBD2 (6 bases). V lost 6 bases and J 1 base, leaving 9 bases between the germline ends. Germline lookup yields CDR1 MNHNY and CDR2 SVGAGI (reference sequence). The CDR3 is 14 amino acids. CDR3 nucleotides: TGTGCCAGCAGCCGGGACTTGAACACCGGGGAGCTGTTTTTT. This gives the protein CASSRDLNTGELFF.

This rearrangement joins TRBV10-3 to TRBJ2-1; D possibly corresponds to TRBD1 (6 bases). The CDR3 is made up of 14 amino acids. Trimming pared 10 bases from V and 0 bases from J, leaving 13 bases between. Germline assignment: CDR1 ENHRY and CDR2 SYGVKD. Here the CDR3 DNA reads TGTGCCACCCGACAGGCCAGCTCCTACAATGAGCAGTTCTTC. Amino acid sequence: CATRQASSYNEQFF.

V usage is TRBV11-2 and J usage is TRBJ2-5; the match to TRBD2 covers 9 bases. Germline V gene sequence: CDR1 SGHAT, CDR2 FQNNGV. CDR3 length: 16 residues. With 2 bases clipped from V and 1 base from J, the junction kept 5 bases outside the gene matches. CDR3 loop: CASSLSGGGVQETQYF. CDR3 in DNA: TGTGCCAGCAGCTTATCGGGCGGGGGGGTCCAAGAGACCCAGTACTTC.

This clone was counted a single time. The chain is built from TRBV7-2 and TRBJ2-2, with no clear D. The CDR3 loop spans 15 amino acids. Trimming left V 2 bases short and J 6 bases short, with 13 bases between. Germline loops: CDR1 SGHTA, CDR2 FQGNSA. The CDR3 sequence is CASSLLPLFAGELFF. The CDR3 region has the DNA TGTGCCAGCAGCTTACTACCCCTCTTCGCCGGGGAGCTGTTTTTT. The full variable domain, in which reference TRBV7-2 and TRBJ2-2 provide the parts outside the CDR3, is GAGVSQSPSNKVTEKGKDVELRCDPISGHTALYWYRQSLGQGLEFLIYFQGNSAPDKSGLPSDRFSAERTGGSVSTLTIQRTQQEDSAVYLCASSLLPLFAGELFFGEGSRLTVL.

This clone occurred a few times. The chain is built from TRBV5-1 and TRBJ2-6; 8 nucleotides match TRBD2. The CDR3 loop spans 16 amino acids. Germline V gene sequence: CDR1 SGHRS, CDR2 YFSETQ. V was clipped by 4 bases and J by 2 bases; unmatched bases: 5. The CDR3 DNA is TGCGCCAGCAGCGCTAACGGGGGGGCTGGGGCCAACGTCCTGACTTTC. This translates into CASSANGGAGANVLTF.

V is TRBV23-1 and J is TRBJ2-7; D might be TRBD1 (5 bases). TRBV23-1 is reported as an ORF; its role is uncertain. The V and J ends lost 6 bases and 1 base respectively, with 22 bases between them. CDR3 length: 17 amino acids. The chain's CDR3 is CASRPRPGAVISYEQYF. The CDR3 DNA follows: TGCGCCAGCAGACCGAGGCCTGGGGCAGTAATATCCTACGAGCAGTACTTC.

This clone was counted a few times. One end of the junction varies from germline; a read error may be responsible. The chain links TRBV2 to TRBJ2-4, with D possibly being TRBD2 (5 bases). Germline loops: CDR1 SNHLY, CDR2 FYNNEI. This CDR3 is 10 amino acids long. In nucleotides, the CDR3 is TGTGCCAGCAGTGGGAGGCACCCTGCCTTC. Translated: CASSGRHPAF.

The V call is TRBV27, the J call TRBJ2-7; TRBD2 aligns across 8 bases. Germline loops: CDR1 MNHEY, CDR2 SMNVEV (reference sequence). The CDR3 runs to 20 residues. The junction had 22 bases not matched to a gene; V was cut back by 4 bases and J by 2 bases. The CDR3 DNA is TGTGCCAGCAGTTGTCCGGGACTAGTGCCCACCAAGGACCACACCTACGAGCAGTACTTC. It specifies CASSCPGLVPTKDHTYEQYF.

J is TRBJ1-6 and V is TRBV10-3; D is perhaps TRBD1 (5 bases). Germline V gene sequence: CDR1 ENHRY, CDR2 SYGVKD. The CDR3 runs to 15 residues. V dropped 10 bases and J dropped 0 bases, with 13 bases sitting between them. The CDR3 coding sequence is TGTGCCACCGCGGGGGAGGGCTCCTATAATTCACCCCTCCACTTT. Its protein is CATAGEGSYNSPLHF.

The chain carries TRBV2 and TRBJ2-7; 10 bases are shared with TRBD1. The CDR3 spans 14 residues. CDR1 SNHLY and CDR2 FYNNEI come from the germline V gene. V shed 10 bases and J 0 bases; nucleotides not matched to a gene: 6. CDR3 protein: CAITRDRGSYEQYF. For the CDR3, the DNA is TGTGCCATCACCCGGGACAGGGGCTCCTACGAGCAGTACTTC. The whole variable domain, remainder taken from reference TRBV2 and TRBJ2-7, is EPEVTQTPSHQVTQMGQEVILRCVPISNHLYFYWYRQILGQKVEFLVSFYNNEISEKSEIFDDQFSVERPDGSNFTLKIRSTKLEDSAMYFCAITRDRGSYEQYFGPGTRLTVT.

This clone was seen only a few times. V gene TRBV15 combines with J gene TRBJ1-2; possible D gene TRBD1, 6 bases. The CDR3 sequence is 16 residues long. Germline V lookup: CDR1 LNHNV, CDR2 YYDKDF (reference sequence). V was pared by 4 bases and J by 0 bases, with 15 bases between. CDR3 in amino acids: CATSMSRGPTNYGYTF. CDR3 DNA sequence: TGTGCCACCAGCATGAGCAGGGGCCCAACTAACTATGGCTACACCTTC.

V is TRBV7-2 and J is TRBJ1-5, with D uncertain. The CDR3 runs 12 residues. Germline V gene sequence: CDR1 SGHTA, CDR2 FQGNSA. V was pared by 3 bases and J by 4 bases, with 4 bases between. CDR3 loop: CASSFANQPQHF. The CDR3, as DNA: TGTGCCAGCAGCTTCGCGAATCAGCCCCAGCATTTT.

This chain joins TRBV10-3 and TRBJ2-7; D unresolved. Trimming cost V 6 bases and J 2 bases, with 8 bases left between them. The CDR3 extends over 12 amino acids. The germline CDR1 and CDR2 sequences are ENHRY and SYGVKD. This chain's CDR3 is CAISGPTYEQYF. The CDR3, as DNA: TGTGCCATCAGCGGTCCGACCTACGAGCAGTACTTC.

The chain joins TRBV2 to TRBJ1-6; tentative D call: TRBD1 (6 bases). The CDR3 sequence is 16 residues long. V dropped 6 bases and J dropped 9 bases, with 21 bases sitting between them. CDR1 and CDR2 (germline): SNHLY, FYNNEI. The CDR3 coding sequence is TGTGCCAGCAGCTTGTCGACGACAGGAGTGGCTTCACCCCTCCACTTT. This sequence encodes CASSLSTTGVASPLHF. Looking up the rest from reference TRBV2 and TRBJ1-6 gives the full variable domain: EPEVTQTPSHQVTQMGQEVILRCVPISNHLYFYWYRQILGQKVEFLVSFYNNEISEKSEIFDDQFSVERPDGSNFTLKIRSTKLEDSAMYFCASSLSTTGVASPLHFGNGTRLTVT.

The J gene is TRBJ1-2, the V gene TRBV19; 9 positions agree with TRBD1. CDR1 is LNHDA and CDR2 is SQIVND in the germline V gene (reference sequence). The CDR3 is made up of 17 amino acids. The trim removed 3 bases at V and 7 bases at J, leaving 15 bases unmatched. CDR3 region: CASSMGRWDRELRGYTF. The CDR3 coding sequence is TGTGCCAGTAGTATGGGAAGATGGGACAGGGAGCTGCGTGGCTACACCTTC.

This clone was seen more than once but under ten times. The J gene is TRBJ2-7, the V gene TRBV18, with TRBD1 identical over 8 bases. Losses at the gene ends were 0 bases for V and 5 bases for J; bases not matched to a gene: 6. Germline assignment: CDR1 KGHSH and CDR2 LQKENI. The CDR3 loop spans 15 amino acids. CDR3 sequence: CASSPPADRVDEQYF. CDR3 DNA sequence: TGTGCCAGCTCACCACCTGCGGACAGGGTGGACGAGCAGTACTTC.

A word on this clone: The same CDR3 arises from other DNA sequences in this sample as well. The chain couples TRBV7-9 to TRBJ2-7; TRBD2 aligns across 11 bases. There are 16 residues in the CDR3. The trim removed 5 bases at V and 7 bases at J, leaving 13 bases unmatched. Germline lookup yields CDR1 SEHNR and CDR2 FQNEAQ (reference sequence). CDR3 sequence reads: CASSPRTSGPGWEQYF. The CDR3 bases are TGTGCCAGCAGCCCTCGGACTAGCGGGCCCGGGTGGGAGCAGTACTTC. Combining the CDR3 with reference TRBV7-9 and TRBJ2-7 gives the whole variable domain DTGVSQNPRHKITKRGQNVTFRCDPISEHNRLYWYRQTLGQGPEFLTYFQNEAQLEKSRLLSDRFSAERPKGSFSTLEIQRTEQGDSAMYLCASSPRTSGPGWEQYFGPGTRLTVT.

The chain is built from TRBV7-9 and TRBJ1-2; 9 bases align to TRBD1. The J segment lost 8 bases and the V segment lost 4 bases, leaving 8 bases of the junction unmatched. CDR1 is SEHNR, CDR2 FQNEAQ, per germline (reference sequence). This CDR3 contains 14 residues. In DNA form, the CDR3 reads TGTGCCAGCAGCTCAAACACAGGGGGCCGGGGCTACACCTTC. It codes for CASSSNTGGRGYTF.

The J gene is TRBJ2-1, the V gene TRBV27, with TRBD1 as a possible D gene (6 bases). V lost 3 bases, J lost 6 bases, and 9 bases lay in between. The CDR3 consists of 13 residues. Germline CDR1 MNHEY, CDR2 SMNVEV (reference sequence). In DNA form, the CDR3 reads TGTGCCAGCAGTTTGGTACAGGGCAATGAGCAGTTCTTC. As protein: CASSLVQGNEQFF.

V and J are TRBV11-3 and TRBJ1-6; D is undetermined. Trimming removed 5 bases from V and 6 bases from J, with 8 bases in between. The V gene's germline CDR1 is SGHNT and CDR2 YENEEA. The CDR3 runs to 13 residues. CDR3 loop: CASSRLSNSPLHF. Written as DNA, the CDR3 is TGTGCCAGCAGCCGACTGAGTAATTCACCCCTCCACTTT.

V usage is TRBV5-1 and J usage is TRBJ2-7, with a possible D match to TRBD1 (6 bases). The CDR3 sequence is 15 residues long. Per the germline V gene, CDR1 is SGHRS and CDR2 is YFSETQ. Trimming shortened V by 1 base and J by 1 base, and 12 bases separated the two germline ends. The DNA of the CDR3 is TGCGCCAGCAGCTTGTCCCGGACAGCTTCCTACGAGCAGTACTTC. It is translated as CASSLSRTASYEQYF.

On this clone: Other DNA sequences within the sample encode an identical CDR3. CDR3 sequence: CASSQDRDYGYTF. The CDR3 DNA follows: TGCGCCAGCAGCCAAGATCGAGATTATGGCTACACCTTC. The chain links TRBV4-1 to TRBJ1-2; D is uncertain. Deletions cut 0 bases from V and 5 bases from J, with 7 bases between. The CDR3 length is 13 residues. Germline CDR1 and CDR2: MGHRA and YSYEKL.

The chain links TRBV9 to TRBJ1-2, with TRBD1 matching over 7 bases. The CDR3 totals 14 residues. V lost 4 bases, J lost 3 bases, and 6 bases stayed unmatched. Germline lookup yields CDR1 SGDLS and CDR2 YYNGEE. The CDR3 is CASSLTGSDYGYTF. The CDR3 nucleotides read TGTGCCAGCAGCTTGACAGGGTCTGACTATGGCTACACCTTC. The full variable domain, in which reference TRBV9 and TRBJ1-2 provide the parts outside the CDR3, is DSGVTQTPKHLITATGQRVTLRCSPRSGDLSVYWYQQSLDQGLQFLIQYYNGEERAKGNILERFSAQQFPDLHSELNLSSLELGDSALYFCASSLTGSDYGYTFGSGTRLTVV.

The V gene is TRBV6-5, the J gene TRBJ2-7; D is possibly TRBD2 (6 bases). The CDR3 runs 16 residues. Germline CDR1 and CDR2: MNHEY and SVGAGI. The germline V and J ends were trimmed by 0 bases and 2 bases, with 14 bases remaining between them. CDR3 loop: CASSYSTGGRTYEQYF. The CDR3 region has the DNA TGTGCCAGCAGTTACTCGACCGGGGGACGTACCTACGAGCAGTACTTC.

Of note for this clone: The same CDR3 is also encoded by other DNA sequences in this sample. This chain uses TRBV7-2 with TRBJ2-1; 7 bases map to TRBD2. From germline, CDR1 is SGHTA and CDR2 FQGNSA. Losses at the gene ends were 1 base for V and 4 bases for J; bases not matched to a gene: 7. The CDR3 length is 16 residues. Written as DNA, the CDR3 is TGTGCCAGCAGCTTAGATTCGAGCGGGGTGTACAATGAGCAGTTCTTC. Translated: CASSLDSSGVYNEQFF.

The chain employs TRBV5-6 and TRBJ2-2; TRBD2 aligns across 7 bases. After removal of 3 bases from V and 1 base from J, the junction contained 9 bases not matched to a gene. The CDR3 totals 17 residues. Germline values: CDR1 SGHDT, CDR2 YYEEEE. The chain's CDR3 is CASSSLGGTKNTGELFF. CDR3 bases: TGTGCCAGCAGCTCCTTGGGAGGGACGAAGAACACCGGGGAGCTGTTTTTT.

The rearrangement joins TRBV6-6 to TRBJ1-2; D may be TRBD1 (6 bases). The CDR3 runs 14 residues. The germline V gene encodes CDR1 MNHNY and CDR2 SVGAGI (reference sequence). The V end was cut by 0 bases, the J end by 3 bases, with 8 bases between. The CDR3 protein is CASSYSDRDYGYTF. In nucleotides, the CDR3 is TGTGCCAGCAGTTACTCGGACAGAGACTATGGCTACACCTTC.

The CDR3 region has the DNA TGTGCCATCAGTGTGGACAGGGCAGCGGGAAACACCATATATTTT. Amino acids: CAISVDRAAGNTIYF. The rearrangement links TRBV10-3 to TRBJ1-3, with 8 positions matching TRBD1. The CDR3 length is 15 residues. V lost 4 bases to trimming and J lost 4 bases; unmatched junction nucleotides: 6. Germline V gene lookup returns CDR1 ENHRY and CDR2 SYGVKD.